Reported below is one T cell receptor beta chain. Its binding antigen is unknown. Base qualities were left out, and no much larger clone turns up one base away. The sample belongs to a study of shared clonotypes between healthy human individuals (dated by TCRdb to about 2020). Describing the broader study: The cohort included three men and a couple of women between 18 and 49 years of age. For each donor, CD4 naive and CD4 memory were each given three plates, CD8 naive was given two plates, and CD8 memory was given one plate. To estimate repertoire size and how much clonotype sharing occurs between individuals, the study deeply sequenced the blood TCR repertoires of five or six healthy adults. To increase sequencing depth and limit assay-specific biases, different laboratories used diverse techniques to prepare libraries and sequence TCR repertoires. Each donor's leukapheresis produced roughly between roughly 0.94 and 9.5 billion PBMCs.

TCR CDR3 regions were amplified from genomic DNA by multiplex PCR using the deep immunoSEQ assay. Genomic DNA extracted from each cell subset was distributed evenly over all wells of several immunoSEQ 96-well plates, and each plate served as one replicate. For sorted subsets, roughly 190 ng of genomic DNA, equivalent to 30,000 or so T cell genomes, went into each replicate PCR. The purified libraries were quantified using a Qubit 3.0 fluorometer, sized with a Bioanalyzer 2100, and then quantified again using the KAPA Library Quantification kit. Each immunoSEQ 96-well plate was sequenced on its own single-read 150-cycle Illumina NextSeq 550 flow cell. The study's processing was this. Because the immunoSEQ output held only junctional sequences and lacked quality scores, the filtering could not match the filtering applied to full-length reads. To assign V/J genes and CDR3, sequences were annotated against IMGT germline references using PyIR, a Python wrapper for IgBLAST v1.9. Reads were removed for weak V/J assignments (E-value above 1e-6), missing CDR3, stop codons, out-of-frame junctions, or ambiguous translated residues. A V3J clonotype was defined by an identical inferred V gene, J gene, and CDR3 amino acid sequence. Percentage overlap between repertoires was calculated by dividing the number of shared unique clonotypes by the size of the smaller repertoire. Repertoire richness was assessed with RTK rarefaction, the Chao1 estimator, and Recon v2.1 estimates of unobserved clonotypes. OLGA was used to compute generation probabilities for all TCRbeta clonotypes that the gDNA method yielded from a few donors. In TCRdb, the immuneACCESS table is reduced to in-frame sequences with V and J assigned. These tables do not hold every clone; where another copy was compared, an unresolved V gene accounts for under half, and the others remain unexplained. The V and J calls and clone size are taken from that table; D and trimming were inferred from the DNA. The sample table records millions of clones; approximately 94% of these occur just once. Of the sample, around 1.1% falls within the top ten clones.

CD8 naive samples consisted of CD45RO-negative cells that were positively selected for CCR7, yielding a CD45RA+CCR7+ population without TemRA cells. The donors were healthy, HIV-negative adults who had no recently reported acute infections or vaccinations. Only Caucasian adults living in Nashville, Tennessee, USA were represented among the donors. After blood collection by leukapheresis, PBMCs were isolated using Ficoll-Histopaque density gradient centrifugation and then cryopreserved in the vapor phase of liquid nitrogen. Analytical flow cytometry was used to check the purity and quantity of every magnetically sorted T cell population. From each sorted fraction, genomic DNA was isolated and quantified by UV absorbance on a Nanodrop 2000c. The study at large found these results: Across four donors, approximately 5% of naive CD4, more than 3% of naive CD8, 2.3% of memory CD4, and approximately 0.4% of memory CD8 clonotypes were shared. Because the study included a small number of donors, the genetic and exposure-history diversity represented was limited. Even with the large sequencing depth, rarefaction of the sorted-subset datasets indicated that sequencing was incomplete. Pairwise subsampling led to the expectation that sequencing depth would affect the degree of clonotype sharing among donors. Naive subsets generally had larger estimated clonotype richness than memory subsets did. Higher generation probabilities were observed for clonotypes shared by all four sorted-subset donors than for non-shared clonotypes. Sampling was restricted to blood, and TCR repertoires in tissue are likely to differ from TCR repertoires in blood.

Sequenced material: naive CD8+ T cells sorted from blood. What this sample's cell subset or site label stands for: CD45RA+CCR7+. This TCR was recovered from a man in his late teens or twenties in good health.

The CDR3: CASNAGGPNEQYF. The DNA sequence reads TGTGCCAGCAACGCGGGGGGGCCCAACGAGCAGTACTTC. Here the chain combines TRBV25-1 and TRBJ2-7, and TRBD2 matches 9 of the central bases. Taken from cysteine to phenylalanine, the CDR3 has 13 residues. Only the CDR3 DNA stays, 39 bases, in frame from base 1. Ends trimmed: V by 7 bases, J by 5 bases; bases unmatched to a gene: 6. Per the germline V gene, MGHDK is the CDR1 and SYGVNS is the CDR2.